This T cell receptor (beta chain) is from a study of blood T cell repertoires in COVID-19. The table came from immunoSEQ multiplex PCR; TCRdb's copy has only in-frame clones and leaves some out. The repertoire has about 73,000 clones, about four fifths of them found once; the top ten carry roughly 20%. The CDR3 contains 15 residues. Germline lookup yields CDR1 SGHTA and CDR2 FQGTGA. Trimming took 5 bases from V and 7 from J; bases not matched to a gene: 9. The V and J genes are TRBV7-3 and TRBJ2-2, with TRBD1 matching over 8 bases. Material: peripheral blood. The sequence was obtained from a woman in her seventies with acute or convalescent COVID-19. Written as DNA, the CDR3 is TGTGCCAGCAGCCCCCGCAGGGGGCAGGGCGGGGAGCTGTTTTTT. Its protein product is CASSPRRGQGGELFF.